This T cell receptor (beta chain) was sequenced for a study of blood T cell repertoires in COVID-19. Turning to the study itself: Acute-phase and convalescent COVID-19 samples originated in the United States, Italy and Spain.

Only one count was recorded for this clone. The junction had 5 bases not matched to a gene; V was cut back by 5 bases and J by 9 bases. CDR1 and CDR2 from the germline V gene are SEHNR and FQNEAQ (reference sequence). This CDR3 contains 14 residues. Per the authors' pipeline: Amplifying reference gene primers gave estimates of nucleated cell counts. Assay: immunoSEQ multiplex PCR; the TCRdb copy retains only in-frame clones and omits some. The V and J calls and clone size come from that table; D and trimming were worked out from the DNA. This table holds roughly 100,000 clones, roughly 85% found once.

This TCR derives from a man aged 50 to 59 with acute or convalescent COVID-19. V and J are TRBV7-9 and TRBJ1-6, with 9 positions matching TRBD1. What was sequenced was peripheral blood. Written as DNA, the CDR3 is TGTGCCAGCAGCCCGGGACAGGGCGGTTCACCCCTCCACTTT. Its protein is CASSPGQGGSPLHF.